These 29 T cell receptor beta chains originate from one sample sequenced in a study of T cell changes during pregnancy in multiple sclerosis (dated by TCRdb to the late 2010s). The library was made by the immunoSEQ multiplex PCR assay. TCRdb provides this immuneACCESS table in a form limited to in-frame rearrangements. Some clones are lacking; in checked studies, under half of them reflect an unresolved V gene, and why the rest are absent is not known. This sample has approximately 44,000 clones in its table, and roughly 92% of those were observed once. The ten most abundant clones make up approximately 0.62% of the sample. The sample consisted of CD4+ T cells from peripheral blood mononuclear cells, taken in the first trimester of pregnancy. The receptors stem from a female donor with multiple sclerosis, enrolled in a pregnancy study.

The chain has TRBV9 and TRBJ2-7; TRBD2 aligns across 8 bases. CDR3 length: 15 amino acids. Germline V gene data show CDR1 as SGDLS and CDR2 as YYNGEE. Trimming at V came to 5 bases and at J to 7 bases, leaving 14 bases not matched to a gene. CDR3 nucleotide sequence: TGTGCCAGCAGTGCCAGGGGACTAGGAGCTGGGGAGCAGTACTTC. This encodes CASSARGLGAGEQYF.

CDR3 DNA sequence: TGTGCCAGCAGCTTGGCCGGGGGGCAGGCTGGAAACACCATATATTTT. This gives the protein CASSLAGGQAGNTIYF. The chain couples TRBV5-8 to TRBJ1-3; D possibly corresponds to TRBD1 (6 bases). V was cut by 0 bases and J by 2 bases, with 12 bases left in between. This CDR3 is built from 16 residues. Per the germline V gene, CDR1 is SGHTS and CDR2 is YDEGEE.

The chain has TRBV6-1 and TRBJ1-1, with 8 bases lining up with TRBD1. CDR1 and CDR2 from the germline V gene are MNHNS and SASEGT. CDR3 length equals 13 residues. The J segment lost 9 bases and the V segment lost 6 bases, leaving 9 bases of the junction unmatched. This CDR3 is CASSVMAGGQAFF. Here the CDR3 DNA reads TGTGCCAGCAGCGTCATGGCAGGGGGCCAAGCTTTCTTT.

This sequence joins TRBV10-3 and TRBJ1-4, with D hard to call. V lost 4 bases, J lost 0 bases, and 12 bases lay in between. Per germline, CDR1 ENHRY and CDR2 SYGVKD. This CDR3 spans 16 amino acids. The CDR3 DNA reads TGTGCCATCAGTGTGGGCCTCTTTACAACTAATGAAAAACTGTTTTTT. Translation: CAISVGLFTTNEKLFF.

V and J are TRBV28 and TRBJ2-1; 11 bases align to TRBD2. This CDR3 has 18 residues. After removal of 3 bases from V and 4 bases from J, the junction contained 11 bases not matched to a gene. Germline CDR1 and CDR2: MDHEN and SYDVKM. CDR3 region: CASSLGPGLAGGYNEQFF. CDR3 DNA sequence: TGTGCCAGCAGTTTGGGGCCAGGCTTAGCGGGAGGGTACAATGAGCAGTTCTTC.

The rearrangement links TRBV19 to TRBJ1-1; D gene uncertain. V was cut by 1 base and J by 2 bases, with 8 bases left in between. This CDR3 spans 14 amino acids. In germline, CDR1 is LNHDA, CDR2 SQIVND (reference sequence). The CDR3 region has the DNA TGTGCCAGTAGTATAGCGGGGAGAAACACTGAAGCTTTCTTT. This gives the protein CASSIAGRNTEAFF.

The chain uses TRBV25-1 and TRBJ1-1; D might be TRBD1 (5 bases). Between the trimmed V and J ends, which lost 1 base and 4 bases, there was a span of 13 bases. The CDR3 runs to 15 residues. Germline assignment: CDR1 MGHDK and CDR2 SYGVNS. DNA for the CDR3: TGTGCCAGCAGTGAATGGCAGGGATTGAGCACTGAAGCTTTCTTT. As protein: CASSEWQGLSTEAFF.

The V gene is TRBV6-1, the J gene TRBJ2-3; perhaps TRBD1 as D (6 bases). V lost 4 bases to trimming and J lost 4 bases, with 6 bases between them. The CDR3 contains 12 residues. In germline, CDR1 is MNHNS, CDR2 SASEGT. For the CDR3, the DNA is TGTGCCAGCAGTGGGGGGCCAGATACGCAGTATTTT. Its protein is CASSGGPDTQYF.

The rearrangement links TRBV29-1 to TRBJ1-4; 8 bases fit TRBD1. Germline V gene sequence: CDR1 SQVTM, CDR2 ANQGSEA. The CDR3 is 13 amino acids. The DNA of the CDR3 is TGCGCGACCCTGCGACAGGGGTATTCGGAACTGTTTTTT. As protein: CATLRQGYSELFF.

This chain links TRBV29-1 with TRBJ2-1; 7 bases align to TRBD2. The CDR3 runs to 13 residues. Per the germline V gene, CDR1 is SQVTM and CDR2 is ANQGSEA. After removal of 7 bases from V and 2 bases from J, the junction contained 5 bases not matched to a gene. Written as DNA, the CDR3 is TGCAGCGCCGTTGGGGGGGCCTACAATGAGCAGTTCTTC. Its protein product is CSAVGGAYNEQFF.

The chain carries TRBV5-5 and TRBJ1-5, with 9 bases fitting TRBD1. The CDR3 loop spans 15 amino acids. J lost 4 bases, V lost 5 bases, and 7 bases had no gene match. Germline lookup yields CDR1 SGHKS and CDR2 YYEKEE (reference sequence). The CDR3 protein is CASSIGTGRNQPQHF. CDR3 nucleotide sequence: TGTGCCAGCAGTATCGGGACAGGGCGAAATCAGCCCCAGCATTTT.

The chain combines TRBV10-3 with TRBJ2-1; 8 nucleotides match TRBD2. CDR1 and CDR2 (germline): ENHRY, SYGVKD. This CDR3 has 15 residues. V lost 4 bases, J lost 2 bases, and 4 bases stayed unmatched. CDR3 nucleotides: TGTGCCATCAGTGCGGGAGGGCCCCCCTACAATGAGCAGTTCTTC. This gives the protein CAISAGGPPYNEQFF.

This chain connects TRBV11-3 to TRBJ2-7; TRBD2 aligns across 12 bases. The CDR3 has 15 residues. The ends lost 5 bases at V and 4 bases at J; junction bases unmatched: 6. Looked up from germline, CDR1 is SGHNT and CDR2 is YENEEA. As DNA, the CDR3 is TGTGCCAGCAGCCCGGGGACTAGCGGGTTTTACGAGCAGTACTTC. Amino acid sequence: CASSPGTSGFYEQYF.

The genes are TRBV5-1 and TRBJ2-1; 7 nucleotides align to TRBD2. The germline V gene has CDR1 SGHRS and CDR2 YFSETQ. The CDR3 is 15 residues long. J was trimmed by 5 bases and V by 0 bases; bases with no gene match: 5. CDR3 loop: CASSLVTSENNEQFF. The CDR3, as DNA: TGCGCCAGCAGCTTGGTCACTAGCGAGAACAATGAGCAGTTCTTC.

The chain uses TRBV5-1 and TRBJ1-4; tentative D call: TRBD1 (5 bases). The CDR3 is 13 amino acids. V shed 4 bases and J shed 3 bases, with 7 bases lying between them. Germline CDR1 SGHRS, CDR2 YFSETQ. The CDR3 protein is CASSAGSNEKLFF. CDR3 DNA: TGCGCCAGCAGCGCAGGGTCTAATGAAAAACTGTTTTTT.

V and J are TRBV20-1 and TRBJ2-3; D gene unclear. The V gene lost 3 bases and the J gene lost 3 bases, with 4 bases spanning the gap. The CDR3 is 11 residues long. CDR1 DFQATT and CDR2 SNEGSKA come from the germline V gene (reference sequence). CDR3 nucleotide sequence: TGCAGTGCTAGGCGGACAGATACGCAGTATTTT. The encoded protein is CSARRTDTQYF.

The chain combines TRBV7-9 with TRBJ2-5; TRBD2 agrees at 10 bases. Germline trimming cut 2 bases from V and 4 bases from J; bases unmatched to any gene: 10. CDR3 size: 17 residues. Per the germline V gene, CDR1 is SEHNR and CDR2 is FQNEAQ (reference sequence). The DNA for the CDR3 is TGTGCCAGCAGCTTACCACTCCTAGCGGGAGTTTCAGAGACCCAGTACTTC. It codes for CASSLPLLAGVSETQYF.

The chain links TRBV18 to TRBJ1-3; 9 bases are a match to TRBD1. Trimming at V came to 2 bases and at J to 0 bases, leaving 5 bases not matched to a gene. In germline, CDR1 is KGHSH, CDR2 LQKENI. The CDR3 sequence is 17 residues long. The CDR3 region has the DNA TGTGCCAGCTCACCAGGCGGGACAGGGAGCTCTGGAAACACCATATATTTT. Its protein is CASSPGGTGSSGNTIYF.

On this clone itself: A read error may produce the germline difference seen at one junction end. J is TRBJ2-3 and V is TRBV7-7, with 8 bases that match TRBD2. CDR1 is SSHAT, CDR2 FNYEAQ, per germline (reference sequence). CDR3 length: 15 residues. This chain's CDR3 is CASSPGLASTDTQYF. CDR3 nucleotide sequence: TGTGCTAGCAGCCCCGGACTAGCAAGCACAGATACGCAGTATTTT.

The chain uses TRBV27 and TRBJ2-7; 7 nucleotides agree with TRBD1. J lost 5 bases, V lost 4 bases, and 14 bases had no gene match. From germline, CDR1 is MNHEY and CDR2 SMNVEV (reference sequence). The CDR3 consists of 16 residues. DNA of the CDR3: TGTGCCAGCAGTTCCCCCCTTCGACAGGGCTCTCACGAGCAGTACTTC. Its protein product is CASSSPLRQGSHEQYF.

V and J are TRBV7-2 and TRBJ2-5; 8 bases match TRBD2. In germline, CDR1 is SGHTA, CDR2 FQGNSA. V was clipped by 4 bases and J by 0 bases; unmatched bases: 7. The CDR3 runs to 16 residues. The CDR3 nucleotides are TGTGCCAGCAGCTCCCCGGGACTAGTGTACCAAGAGACCCAGTACTTC. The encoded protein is CASSSPGLVYQETQYF.

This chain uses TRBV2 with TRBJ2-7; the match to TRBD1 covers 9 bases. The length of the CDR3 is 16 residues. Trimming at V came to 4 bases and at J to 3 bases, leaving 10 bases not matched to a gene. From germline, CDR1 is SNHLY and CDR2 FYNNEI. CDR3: CASSVIQGAWDYEQYF. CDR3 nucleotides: TGTGCCAGCAGTGTAATACAGGGGGCTTGGGACTACGAGCAGTACTTC.

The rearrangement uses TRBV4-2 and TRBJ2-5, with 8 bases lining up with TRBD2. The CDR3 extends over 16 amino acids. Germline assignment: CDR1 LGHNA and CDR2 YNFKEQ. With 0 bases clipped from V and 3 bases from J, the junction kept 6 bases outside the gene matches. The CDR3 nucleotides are TGTGCCAGCAGCCAAGACGGGACTAGAAGAAAAGAGACCCAGTACTTC. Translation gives CASSQDGTRRKETQYF.

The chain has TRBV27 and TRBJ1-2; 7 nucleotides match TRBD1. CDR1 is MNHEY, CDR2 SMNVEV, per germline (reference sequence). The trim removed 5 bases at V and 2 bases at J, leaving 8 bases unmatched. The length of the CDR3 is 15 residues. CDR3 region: CASSGTEQGNYGYTF. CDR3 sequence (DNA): TGTGCCAGCAGTGGAACGGAACAGGGGAACTATGGCTACACCTTC.

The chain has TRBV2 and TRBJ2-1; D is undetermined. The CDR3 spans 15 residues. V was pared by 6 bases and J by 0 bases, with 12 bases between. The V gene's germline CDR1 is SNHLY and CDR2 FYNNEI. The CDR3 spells CASRAWLASYNEQFF. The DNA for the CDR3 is TGTGCCAGCAGGGCCTGGTTGGCCTCCTACAATGAGCAGTTCTTC.

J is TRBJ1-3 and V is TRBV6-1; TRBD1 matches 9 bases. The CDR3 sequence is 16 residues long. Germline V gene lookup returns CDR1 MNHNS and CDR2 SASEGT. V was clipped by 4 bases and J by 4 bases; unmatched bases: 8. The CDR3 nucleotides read TGTGCCAGCAGTGCAGACAGGGGGTCTGGCGGAAACACCATATATTTT. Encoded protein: CASSADRGSGGNTIYF.

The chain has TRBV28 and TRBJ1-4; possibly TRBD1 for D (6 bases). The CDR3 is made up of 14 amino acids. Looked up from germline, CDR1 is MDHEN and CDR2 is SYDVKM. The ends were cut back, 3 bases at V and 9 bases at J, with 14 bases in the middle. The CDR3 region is CASSLTGMEQKLFF. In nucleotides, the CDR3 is TGTGCCAGCAGTTTGACAGGAATGGAGCAAAAACTGTTTTTT.

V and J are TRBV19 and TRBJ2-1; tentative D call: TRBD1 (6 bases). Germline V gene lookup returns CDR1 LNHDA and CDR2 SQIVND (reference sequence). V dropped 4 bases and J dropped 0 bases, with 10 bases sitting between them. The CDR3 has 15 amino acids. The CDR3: CASSKGTHSYNEQFF. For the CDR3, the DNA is TGTGCCAGTAGTAAGGGGACACACTCCTACAATGAGCAGTTCTTC.

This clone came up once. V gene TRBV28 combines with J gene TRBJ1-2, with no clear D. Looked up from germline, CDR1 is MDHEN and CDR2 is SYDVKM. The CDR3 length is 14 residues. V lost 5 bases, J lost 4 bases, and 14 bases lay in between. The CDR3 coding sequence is TGTGCCAGCAGTGGCCAGAGGGCCACCTATGGCTACACCTTC. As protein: CASSGQRATYGYTF.